These T cell receptor beta chains were read from a single sample in a study of shared clonotypes between healthy human individuals. Measured with immunoSEQ multiplex PCR; TCRdb has only the in-frame clones, and not every one. The sample comprises around 940,000 clones, roughly 72% of which are singletons, and about 1.5% rests with the top ten. The sequencing sample was made of memory CD4+ T cells sorted from blood. The receptors were gathered from a man younger than 35 in good health. Both conserved end residues are trimmed from each CDR3.

v_call: TRBV7-9
cdr3_aa: ASSHGTSPYEQY

v_call: TRBV11-2
cdr3_aa: ASSLEVIASPLH

v_call: TRBV12-5
cdr3_aa: ASGFGTPNTGELF

v_call: TRBV2
cdr3_aa: ASSGRSPPEPYEQY

v_call: TRBV2
cdr3_aa: ASSRENTGELF

v_call: TRBV20-1
cdr3_aa: SAPSLGEAF

v_call: TRBV30
cdr3_aa: AWCGARNSPLH

v_call: TRBV27
cdr3_aa: ASSSLGGTSGIGYNEQF

v_call: TRBV6-5
cdr3_aa: ASSYYSGRGYEQY

v_call: TRBV14
cdr3_aa: ASSRRTGGSNYGYT

v_call: TRBV29-1
cdr3_aa: SSTRGIGEQF

v_call: TRBV4-1
cdr3_aa: ASSQGNRPNEKLF

v_call: TRBV9
cdr3_aa: ASSVALAGGYNEQF

v_call: TRBV2
cdr3_aa: ASSDPTRGYT

v_call: TRBV28
cdr3_aa: ASITSGNTIY

v_call: TRBV6-5
cdr3_aa: ASSARQGHTEAF

v_call: TRBV30
cdr3_aa: AWSKTGDAGELF

v_call: TRBV25-1
cdr3_aa: ASGGGVNSQETQY

v_call: TRBV4-2
cdr3_aa: ASSQDRQGYSPLH

v_call: TRBV5-5
cdr3_aa: ASSSRTGADQPQH

v_call: TRBV7-9
cdr3_aa: ASSPTHRGTGNTIY

v_call: TRBV27
cdr3_aa: ASSLSPSGSYEQY

v_call: TRBV18
cdr3_aa: ASSPTGRSFNEKLF

v_call: TRBV19
cdr3_aa: ASSIGTTDTQY

v_call: TRBV7-2
cdr3_aa: ASSLKEGSYNEQF

v_call: TRBV28
cdr3_aa: ASSLGSRDARITEAF

v_call: TRBV6-1
cdr3_aa: ASSARSGGYPNEQF

v_call: TRBV11-2
cdr3_aa: ASSVVGHPSDTQY

v_call: TRBV5-6
cdr3_aa: ASSYDRGRTGELF

v_call: TRBV4-3
cdr3_aa: ASSLEQGGVYGYT

v_call: TRBV16
cdr3_aa: ASSQSRGGNEQF

v_call: TRBV5-4
cdr3_aa: ASSLVGYNEQF

v_call: TRBV5-5
cdr3_aa: ASSLDIFSGYT

v_call: TRBV28
cdr3_aa: ASSLGAGNDRGYGYT

v_call: TRBV7-8
cdr3_aa: ASSARTGFTEKLF

v_call: TRBV11-2
cdr3_aa: ASSLDGRRETQY

v_call: TRBV7-2
cdr3_aa: ASSLILAGVYSSTDTQY

v_call: TRBV27
cdr3_aa: ASSRDRPFYEQY

v_call: TRBV7-9
cdr3_aa: ASNQLAGGLYNEQF

v_call: TRBV10-3
cdr3_aa: AISVGQLYGYT

v_call: TRBV6-5
cdr3_aa: ASSRNFNQETQY

v_call: TRBV11-2
cdr3_aa: ASSPSADSTNEKLF

v_call: TRBV30
cdr3_aa: AWSPWTSGNTGELF

v_call: TRBV28
cdr3_aa: ASTATSGGVNIQY

v_call: TRBV9
cdr3_aa: ASSQDGISNQPQH